Below, one T cell receptor (beta chain) is given with its context. The clone's antigen remains unknown. The input lacks base qualities; no much larger clone sits a single base away. The same CDR3 also results from other DNA sequences found in this sample. Using the deep immunoSEQ assay, TCR CDR3 regions were amplified from genomic DNA by multiplex PCR. Genomic DNA extracted from each cell subset was distributed evenly over all wells of several immunoSEQ 96-well plates, and each plate served as one replicate. For sorted subsets, each replicate PCR was loaded with 200 ng genomic DNA, equivalent to some 27,000 T cell genomes. Purified libraries were quantified with a Qubit 3.0 fluorometer, sized on a Bioanalyzer 2100, and re-quantified with the KAPA Library Quantification kit. Each immunoSEQ 96-well plate was sequenced on its own single-read 150-cycle Illumina NextSeq 550 flow cell. On the authors' methods: Because only junctional sequences without quality scores were contained in the immunoSEQ output, filtering matching that applied to full-length reads could not be performed. Sequences were annotated with PyIR, a Python wrapper for IgBLAST v1.9, using IMGT germline references to assign V/J genes and CDR3. Reads were removed for weak V/J assignments (E-value above 1e-6), missing CDR3, stop codons, out-of-frame junctions, or ambiguous translated residues. V3J clonotypes were defined as sequences sharing the same inferred V gene, J gene, and CDR3 amino acid sequence. Percentage overlap between repertoires was computed as shared unique clonotypes divided by the size of the smaller repertoire. Three approaches were used to assess repertoire richness: RTK rarefaction, the Chao1 estimator, and Recon v2.1 estimates of unobserved clonotypes. Generation probabilities were computed with OLGA for all TCRbeta clonotypes obtained by the gDNA method from a few donors. In its TCRdb copy, this immuneACCESS table keeps in-frame sequences only and misses some clones. Where compared with another copy, unresolved V genes explain less than half of these, and the others have no known cause. V and J calls and clone size come straight from that table; D and trimming were deduced from the DNA. In all, the sample holds about 1,500,000 clones, and approximately 96% of those were seen once. Roughly 1.2% of the sample rests with the top ten.

The donors were healthy, HIV-negative adults who had no recently reported acute infections or vaccinations. Every donor was a Caucasian adult living in Nashville, Tennessee, USA. CD4+ T cells were enriched by magnetic negative selection; naive cells were then positively selected on CD45RA, and the negative fraction formed the memory subset. Blood was obtained by leukapheresis, after which PBMCs were separated by Ficoll-Histopaque density gradient centrifugation and cryopreserved in liquid nitrogen vapor phase. Purity and quantity of every magnetically sorted T cell population were checked by analytical flow cytometry. Genomic DNA was isolated from every sorted fraction and measured by UV absorbance on a Nanodrop 2000c. The sample originates from a study of shared clonotypes between healthy human individuals (dated by TCRdb to between 2020 and 2021). Broadly, across the study: The cohort included three men and a couple of women between 18 and 49 years of age. For each donor, CD4 naive and CD4 memory were each given three plates, CD8 naive was given two plates, and CD8 memory was given one plate. To estimate repertoire size and how much clonotype sharing occurs between individuals, the study deeply sequenced the blood TCR repertoires of several healthy adults. Different laboratories and diverse techniques were used to prepare libraries and sequence TCR repertoires, to increase sequencing depth and limit assay-specific biases. Each donor's leukapheresis produced roughly between roughly 0.85 and 10 billion PBMCs.

The germline V end is reduced by 5 bases and the J end by 5 bases; junction bases left unmatched: 1. The CDR3 runs 12 residues from the cysteine to the phenylalanine. Just CDR3 DNA is preserved here, 36 bases in frame from base 1. CDR1 and CDR2 are drawn from the germline V gene (reference sequence): LNHDA, SQIVND. What the study reported, not specific to this receptor: Even with the large sequencing depth, rarefaction of the sorted-subset datasets indicated that sequencing was incomplete. Pairwise subsampling indicated that sequencing depth was expected to affect the degree of clonotype sharing among donors. The small number of donors limited the genetic and exposure-history diversity represented. Naive subsets generally had larger estimated clonotype richness than memory subsets did. When a handful of donors were compared, the shared fraction of clonotypes was roughly 4.8% for naive CD4, roughly 3.3% for naive CD8, more than 2% for memory CD4, and 0.35% to 0.5% for memory CD8. Clonotypes shared by all four sorted-subset donors showed higher generation probabilities than non-shared clonotypes. Sampling was limited to blood, and TCR repertoires in tissue likely differ from TCR repertoires in blood.

The origin of this receptor is a man aged 25 to 40 in good health. Sequencing was carried out using naive CD4+ T cells sorted from blood. What this sample's cell subset or site label stands for: CD45RA+ positively selected. The sequence links TRBV19 to TRBJ1-2; TRBD1 agrees with 8 junctional bases. The DNA reads TGTGCCAGTAGTGACAGGGGATATGGCTACACCTTC. Its translation reads: CASSDRGYGYTF.